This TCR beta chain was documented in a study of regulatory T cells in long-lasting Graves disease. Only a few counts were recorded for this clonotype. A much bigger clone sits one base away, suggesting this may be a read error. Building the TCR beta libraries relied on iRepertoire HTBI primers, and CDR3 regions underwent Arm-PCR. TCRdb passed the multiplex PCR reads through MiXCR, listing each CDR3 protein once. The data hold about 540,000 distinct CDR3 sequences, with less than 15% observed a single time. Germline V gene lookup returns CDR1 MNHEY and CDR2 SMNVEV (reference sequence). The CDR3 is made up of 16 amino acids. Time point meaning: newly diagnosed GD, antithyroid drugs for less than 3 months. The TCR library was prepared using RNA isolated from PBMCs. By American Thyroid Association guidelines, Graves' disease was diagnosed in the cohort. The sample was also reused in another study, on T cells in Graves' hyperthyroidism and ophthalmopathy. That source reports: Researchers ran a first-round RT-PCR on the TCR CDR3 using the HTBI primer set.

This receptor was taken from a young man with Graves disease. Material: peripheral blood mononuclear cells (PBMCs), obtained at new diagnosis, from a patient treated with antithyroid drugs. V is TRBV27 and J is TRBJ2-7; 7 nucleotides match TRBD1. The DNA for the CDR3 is TGTGCCAGCAGTTTAACCCCCTGGGACAGTACCTACGAGCAGCACTTC. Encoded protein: CASSLTPWDSTYEQHF.